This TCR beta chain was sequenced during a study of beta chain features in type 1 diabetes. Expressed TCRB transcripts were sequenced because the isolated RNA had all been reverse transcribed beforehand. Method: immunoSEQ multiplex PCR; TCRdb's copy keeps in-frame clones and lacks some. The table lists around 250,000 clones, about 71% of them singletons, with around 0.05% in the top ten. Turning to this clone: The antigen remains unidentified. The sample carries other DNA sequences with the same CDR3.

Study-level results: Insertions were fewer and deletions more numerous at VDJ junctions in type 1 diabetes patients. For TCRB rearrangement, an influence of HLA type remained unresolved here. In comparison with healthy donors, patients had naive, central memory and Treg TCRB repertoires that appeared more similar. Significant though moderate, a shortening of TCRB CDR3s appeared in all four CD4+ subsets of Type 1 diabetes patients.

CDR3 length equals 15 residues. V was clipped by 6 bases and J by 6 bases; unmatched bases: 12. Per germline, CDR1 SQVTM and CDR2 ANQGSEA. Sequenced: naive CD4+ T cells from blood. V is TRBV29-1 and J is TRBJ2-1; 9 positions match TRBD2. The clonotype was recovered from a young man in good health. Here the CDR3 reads CSVDLAGRALNEQFF. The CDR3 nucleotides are TGCAGCGTCGATCTAGCGGGGAGGGCCCTCAATGAGCAGTTCTTC.